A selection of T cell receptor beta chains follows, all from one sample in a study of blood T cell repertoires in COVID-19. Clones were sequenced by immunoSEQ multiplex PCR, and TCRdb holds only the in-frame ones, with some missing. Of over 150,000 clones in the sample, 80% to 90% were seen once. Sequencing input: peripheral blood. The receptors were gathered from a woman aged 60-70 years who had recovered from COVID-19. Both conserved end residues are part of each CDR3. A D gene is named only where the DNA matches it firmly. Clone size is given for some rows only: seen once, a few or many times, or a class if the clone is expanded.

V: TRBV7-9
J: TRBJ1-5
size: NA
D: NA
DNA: TGTGCCAGCAGTTTAGGGGCTGGCGGCAATCAGCCCCAGCATTTT
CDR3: CASSLGAGGNQPQHF

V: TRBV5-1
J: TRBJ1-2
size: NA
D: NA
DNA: TGCGCCAGCAGCTTGGACAGTAACTATGGCTACACCTTC
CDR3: CASSLDSNYGYTF

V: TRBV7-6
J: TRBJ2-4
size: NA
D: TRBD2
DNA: TGTGCCAGCAGCCCGGGACTAGCGGGGGGATTAGCCAAAAACATTCAGTACTTC
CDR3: CASSPGLAGGLAKNIQYF

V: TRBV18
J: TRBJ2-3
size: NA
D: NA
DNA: TGTGCCAGCTCACCACGGGGGGTCGGAGATACGCAGTATTTT
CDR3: CASSPRGVGDTQYF

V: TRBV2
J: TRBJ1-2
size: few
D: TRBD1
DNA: TGTGCCAGCAGTGAACGCGGACAGGGATTTGTCTACACCTTC
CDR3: CASSERGQGFVYTF

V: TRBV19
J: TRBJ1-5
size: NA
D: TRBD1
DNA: TGTGCAAGCAGGGCAGGGGGTCAGCCCCAGCATTTT
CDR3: CASRAGGQPQHF

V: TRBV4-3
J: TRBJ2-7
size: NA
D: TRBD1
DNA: TGCGCCAGCAGCCTCAGACAGGGTTTAAACGAGCAGTACTTC
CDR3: CASSLRQGLNEQYF

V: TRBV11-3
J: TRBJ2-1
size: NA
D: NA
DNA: TGTGCCAGCAGCTCCGGAGGGGACAATGAGCAGTTCTTC
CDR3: CASSSGGDNEQFF

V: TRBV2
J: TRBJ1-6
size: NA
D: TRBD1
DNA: TGTGCCAGCAGTCAGGGGACAGCATACAATTCACCCCTCCACTTT
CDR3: CASSQGTAYNSPLHF

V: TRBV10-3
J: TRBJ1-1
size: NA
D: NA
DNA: TGTGCCGCCGGGGGGGAGAACACTGAAGCTTTCTTT
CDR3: CAAGGENTEAFF

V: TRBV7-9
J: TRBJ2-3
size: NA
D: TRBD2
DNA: TGTGCCAGCAGCCCCCTAGCGGGAGATACGCAGTATTTT
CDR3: CASSPLAGDTQYF

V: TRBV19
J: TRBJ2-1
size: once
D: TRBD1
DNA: TGTGCCAGTAACGGAGACAGGGTTGATGAGCAGTTCTTC
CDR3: CASNGDRVDEQFF

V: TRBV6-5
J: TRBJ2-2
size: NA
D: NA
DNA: TGTGCCAGCAGCAATACAGGGACCGGGGAGCTGTTTTTT
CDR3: CASSNTGTGELFF

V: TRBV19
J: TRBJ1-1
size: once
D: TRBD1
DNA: TGTGCCAGTAGGCAGGACCGACAGGGATGGGCTTTCTTT
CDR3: CASRQDRQGWAFF

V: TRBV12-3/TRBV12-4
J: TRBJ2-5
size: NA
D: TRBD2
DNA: TGTGCCAGCAGACCCCTAGCGGGAGAGACCCAGTACTTC
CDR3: CASRPLAGETQYF

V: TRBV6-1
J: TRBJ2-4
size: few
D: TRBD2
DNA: TGTGCCAGCAGTGAAAGTGGGGAGGGAGCCAAAAACATTCAGTACTTC
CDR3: CASSESGEGAKNIQYF

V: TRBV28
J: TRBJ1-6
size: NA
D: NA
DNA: TGTGCCAGCAGTTTTACGACAGCCAAGGGTTCACCCCTCCACTTT
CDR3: CASSFTTAKGSPLHF

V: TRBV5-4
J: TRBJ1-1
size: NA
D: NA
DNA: TGTGCCAGCGCTAATCGTAACACTGAAGCTTTCTTT
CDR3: CASANRNTEAFF

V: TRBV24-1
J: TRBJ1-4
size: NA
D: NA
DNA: TGTGCCACCAGTGATTCGAATGAAAAACTGTTTTTT
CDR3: CATSDSNEKLFF

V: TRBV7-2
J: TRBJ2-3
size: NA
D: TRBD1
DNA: TGTGCCAGCAGCTTCAATGCCAGGCAGGGGGCGAGGGGTACGCAGTATTTT
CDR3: CASSFNARQGARGTQYF

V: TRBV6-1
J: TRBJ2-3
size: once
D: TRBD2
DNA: TGTGCCAGCAGTGACGGGGGGGCGAGCACAGATACGCAGTATTTT
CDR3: CASSDGGASTDTQYF

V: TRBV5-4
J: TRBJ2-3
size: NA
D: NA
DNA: TGTGCCAGCAGCTTAGACTTGCTGGGGGCCAGGGGCACAGATACGCAGTATTTT
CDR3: CASSLDLLGARGTDTQYF

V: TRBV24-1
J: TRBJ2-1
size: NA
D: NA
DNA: TGTGCCACCAGCGAGAGCTCCTACAATGAGCAGTTCTTC
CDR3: CATSESSYNEQFF

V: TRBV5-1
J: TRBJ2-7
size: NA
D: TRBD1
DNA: TGCGCCAGCACCTCGGGACAGGGTTTTGGGTACGAGCAGTACTTC
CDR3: CASTSGQGFGYEQYF

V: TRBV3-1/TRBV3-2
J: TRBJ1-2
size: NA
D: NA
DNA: TGTGCCAGCAGCTCGCGGCAAACTGTCTATGGCTACACCTTC
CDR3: CASSSRQTVYGYTF

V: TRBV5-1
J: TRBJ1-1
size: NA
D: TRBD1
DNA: TGCGCCAGCAGCGCGTCGACAGGGGGCGAGACTGAAGCTTTCTTT
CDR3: CASSASTGGETEAFF

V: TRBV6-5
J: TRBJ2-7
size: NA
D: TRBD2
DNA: TGTGCCAGCAGCTCCTCGGGAGGCTACGAGCAGTACTTC
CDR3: CASSSSGGYEQYF

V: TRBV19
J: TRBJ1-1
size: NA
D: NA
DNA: TGTGCCAGTAGTATAGCCGCAGGGGTGGCTGAAGCTTTCTTT
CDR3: CASSIAAGVAEAFF

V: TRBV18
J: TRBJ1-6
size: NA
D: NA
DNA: TGTGCCAGCTCACCGCGGACCGGAGGAGGGGATTCACCCCTCCACTTT
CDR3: CASSPRTGGGDSPLHF

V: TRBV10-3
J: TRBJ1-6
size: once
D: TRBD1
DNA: TGTGCCATCGGGACAGGGACGAATTCACCCCTCCACTTT
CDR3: CAIGTGTNSPLHF

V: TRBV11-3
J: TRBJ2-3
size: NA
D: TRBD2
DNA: TGTGCCAGCAGCTTAGATCCTACTAGCGGGGGGGAAACGAGGCAGTATTTT
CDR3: CASSLDPTSGGETRQYF

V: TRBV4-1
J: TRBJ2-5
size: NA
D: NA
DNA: TGCGCCAGCAGCCAAGAGTCACGGCGGAACCAAGAGACCCAGTACTTC
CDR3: CASSQESRRNQETQYF

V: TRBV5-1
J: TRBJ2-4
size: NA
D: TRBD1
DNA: TGCGCCAGCAGCTTGGCCTCAGGGGGCGCCGACATTCAGTACTTC
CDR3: CASSLASGGADIQYF

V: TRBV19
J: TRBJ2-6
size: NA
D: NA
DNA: TGTGCCAGTAGCAGGGATTTCTACGTCCTGACTTTC
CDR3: CASSRDFYVLTF

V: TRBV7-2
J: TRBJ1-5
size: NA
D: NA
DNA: TGTGCCAGCAGCCTGGGGGGGCTCCGGGGACAGCCCCAGCATTTT
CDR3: CASSLGGLRGQPQHF

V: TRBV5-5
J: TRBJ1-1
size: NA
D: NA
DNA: TGTGCCAGCAGCTTGTTTTCGACAGCCAGCGCTGAAGCTTTCTTT
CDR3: CASSLFSTASAEAFF

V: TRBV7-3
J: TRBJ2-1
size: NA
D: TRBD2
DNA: TGTGCCAGCAGCCCTCCGAATAGAGCGGGGGCCTACAATGAGCAGTTCTTC
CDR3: CASSPPNRAGAYNEQFF

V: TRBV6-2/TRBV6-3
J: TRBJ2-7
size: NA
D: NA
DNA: TGTGCCAGCAGTACGTTCAGGGATTCCTACGAGCAGTACTTC
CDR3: CASSTFRDSYEQYF

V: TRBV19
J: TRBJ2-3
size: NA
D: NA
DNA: TGTGCCAGTAGTATGGCCCCCGCCTTTAGCACAGATACGCAGTATTTT
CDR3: CASSMAPAFSTDTQYF

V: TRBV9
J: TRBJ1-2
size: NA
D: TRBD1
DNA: TGTGCCAGCAGCGAGCGGACAGGGGGTTATGGCTACACCTTC
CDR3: CASSERTGGYGYTF

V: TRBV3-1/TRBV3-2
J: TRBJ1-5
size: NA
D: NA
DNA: TGTGCCAGCAGCCTGTCCCGACCCGGGGGGCCCCAGCATTTT
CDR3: CASSLSRPGGPQHF

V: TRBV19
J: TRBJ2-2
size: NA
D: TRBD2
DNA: TGTGCCAGTAGTACGGTAGCGGGGGGGTCTGACGGGGAGCTGTTTTTT
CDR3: CASSTVAGGSDGELFF

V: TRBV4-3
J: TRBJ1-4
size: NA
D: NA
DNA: TGCGCCAGCAGCCAATACGGCGGCAGGGCTAATGAAAAACTGTTTTTT
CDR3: CASSQYGGRANEKLFF

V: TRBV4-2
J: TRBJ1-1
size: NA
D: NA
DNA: TGTGCCAGCAGTCACAGTGATGCTGAAGCTTTCTTT
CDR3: CASSHSDAEAFF

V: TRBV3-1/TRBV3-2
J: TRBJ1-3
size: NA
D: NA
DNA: TGTGCCAGCAGCCAAAGGGGGAGCTCTGGAAACACCATATATTTT
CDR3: CASSQRGSSGNTIYF

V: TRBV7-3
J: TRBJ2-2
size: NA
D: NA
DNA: TGTGCCAGCAGCATACAGGGTTACACCGGGGAGCTGTTTTTT
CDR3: CASSIQGYTGELFF

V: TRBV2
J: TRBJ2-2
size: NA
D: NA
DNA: TGTGCCAGCAGTGAACAGGGCTTAACCGGGGAGCTGTTTTTT
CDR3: CASSEQGLTGELFF

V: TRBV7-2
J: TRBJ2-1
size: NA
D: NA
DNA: TGTGCCAGTAGCTCTCGCAGGGCCCCCTACAATGAGCAGTTCTTC
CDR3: CASSSRRAPYNEQFF

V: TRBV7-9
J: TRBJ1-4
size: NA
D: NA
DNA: TGTGCCAGCAGCCCGGGATACGCTAATGAAAAACTGTTTTTT
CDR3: CASSPGYANEKLFF

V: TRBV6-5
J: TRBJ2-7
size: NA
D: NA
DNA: TGTGCCAGCAGTTACGGGGACTGGAGCTCCTACGAGCAGTACTTC
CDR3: CASSYGDWSSYEQYF

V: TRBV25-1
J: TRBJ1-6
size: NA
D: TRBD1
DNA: TGTGCCAGCAGGGAGACAGGGAAGGGATATTCACCCCTCCACTTT
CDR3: CASRETGKGYSPLHF